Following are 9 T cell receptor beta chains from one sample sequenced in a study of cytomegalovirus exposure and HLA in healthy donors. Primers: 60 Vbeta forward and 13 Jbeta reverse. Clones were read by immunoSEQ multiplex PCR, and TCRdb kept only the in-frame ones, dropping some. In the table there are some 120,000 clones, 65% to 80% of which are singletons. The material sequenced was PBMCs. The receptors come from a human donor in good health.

CDR3 amino acids: CASSRDRTGANGYTF. In DNA form, the CDR3 reads TGTGCCAGCTCACGGGACAGGACGGGGGCGAATGGCTACACCTTC. The rearrangement joins TRBV18 to TRBJ1-2; TRBD1 matches 8 bases. The CDR3 consists of 15 residues. The trim removed 4 bases at V and 6 bases at J, leaving 10 bases unmatched. In germline, CDR1 is KGHSH, CDR2 LQKENI.

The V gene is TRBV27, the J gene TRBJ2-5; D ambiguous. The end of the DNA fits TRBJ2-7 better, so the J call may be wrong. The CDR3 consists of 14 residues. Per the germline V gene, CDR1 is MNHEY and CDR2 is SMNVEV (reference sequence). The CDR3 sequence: CASSFNAGSSEQYF. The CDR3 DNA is TGTGCCAGCAGTTTCAACGCCGGGTCTTCCGAGCAGTACTTC.

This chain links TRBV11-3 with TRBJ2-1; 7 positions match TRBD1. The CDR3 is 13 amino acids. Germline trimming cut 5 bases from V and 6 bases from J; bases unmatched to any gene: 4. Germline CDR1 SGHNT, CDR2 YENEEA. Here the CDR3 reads CASSPGQINEQFF. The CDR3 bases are TGTGCCAGCAGCCCGGGACAGATCAATGAGCAGTTCTTC.

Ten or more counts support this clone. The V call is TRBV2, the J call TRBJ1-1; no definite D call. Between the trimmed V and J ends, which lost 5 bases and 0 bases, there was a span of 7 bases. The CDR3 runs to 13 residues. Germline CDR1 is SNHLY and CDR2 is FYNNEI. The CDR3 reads CASSRRLNTEAFF. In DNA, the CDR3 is TGTGCCAGCAGTCGCAGGCTGAACACTGAAGCTTTCTTT.

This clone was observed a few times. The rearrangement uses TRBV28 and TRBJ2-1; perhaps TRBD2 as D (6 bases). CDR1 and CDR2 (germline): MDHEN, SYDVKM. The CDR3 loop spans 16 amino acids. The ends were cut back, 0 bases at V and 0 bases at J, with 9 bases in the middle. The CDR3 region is CASSLWTGLSYNEQFF. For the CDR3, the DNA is TGTGCCAGCAGTTTATGGACGGGACTCTCCTACAATGAGCAGTTCTTC.

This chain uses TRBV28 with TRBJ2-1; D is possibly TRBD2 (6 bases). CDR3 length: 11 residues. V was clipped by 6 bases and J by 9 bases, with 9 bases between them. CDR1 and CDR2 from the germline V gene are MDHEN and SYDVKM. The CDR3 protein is CASSPEGEQFF. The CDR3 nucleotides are TGTGCCAGCAGCCCGGAGGGTGAGCAGTTCTTC.

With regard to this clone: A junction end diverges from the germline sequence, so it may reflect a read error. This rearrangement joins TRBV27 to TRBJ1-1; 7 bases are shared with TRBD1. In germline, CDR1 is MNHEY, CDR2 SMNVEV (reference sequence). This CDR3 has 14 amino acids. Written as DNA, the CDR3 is TGTGCCGGCAGTTTAGGGACAGCTAACACTGAAGCTTTCTTT. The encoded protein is CAGSLGTANTEAFF.

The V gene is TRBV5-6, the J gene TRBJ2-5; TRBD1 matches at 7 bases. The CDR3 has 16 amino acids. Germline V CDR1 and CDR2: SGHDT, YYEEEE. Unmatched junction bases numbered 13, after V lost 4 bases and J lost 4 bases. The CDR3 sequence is CASSPLAGGVGETQYF. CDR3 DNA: TGTGCCAGCAGCCCTCTCGCAGGGGGTGTTGGAGAGACCCAGTACTTC.

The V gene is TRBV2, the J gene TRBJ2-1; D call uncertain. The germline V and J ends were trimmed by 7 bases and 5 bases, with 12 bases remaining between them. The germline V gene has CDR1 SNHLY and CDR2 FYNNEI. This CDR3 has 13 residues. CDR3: CASIVERDNEQFF. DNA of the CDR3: TGTGCCAGCATAGTAGAACGAGACAATGAGCAGTTCTTC.